This T cell receptor beta chain was sequenced during a study of control samples from healthy donors and cancer patients. This CDR3 has 15 amino acids. The trim removed 5 bases at V and 4 bases at J, leaving 7 bases unmatched. Germline V gene sequence: CDR1 SGHVS, CDR2 FNYEAQ. The table came from immunoSEQ multiplex PCR; TCRdb's copy has only in-frame clones and leaves some out. Here the sample spans under 150,000 clones, about 90% being singletons. Material for sequencing was blood. This chain joins TRBV7-6 and TRBJ2-3, with TRBD2 matching 9 bases. This clonotype originated in a man aged 60 to 75 in good health. The CDR3 loop is CASSPGTSSADTQYF. CDR3 nucleotides: TGTGCCAGCAGCCCGGGGACTAGCTCCGCAGATACGCAGTATTTT. The complete variable domain, with remaining parts taken from reference TRBV7-6 and TRBJ2-3, reads GAGVSQSPRYKVTKRGQDVALRCDPISGHVSLYWYRQALGQGPEFLTYFNYEAQQDKSGLPNDRFSAERPEGSISTLTIQRTEQRDSAMYRCASSPGTSSADTQYFGPGTRLTVL.